The 9 T cell receptor beta chains below all came from one sample that was sequenced in a study of blood T cells in healthy people across ages. The second PCR ran roughly 6 to 11 cycles with a sample-barcoded 5' primer and J-beta primers. MiXCR, applied by TCRdb to the 5' RACE reads, yields one record per CDR3 protein. In the table there are fewer than 1.5 million distinct CDR3 sequences, approximately 40% of which are singletons. The sample comprised blood. Receptors originate from a woman under 30 in good health.

The chain combines TRBV7-9 with TRBJ2-3, with D tentatively TRBD1 or TRBD2 (6 bases each). V was clipped by 7 bases and J by 4 bases, with 15 bases between them. CDR1 and CDR2 (germline): SEHNR, FQNEAQ (reference sequence). This CDR3 contains 14 residues. The CDR3 protein is CASTSRGEADTQYF. The CDR3, as DNA: TGTGCCAGCACCTCAAGGGGGGAGGCAGATACGCAGTATTTT.

A remark on this clonotype: This CDR3 fails to terminate in the conserved phenylalanine or tryptophan, so it likely reflects a read error. V and J are TRBV5-1 and TRBJ2-1; TRBD1 matches at 7 bases. J was trimmed by 6 bases and V by 4 bases; bases with no gene match: 7. Germline lookup yields CDR1 SGHRS and CDR2 YFSETQ. The CDR3 extends over 14 amino acids. The chain's CDR3 is CASSQVAGGNEQFL. The CDR3 coding sequence is TGCGCCAGCAGCCAGGTGGCAGGGGGCAATGAGCAGTTCCTC.

This clonotype was found a few times. V is TRBV27 and J is TRBJ2-7, with 7 bases lining up with TRBD1. V was clipped by 7 bases and J by 4 bases; unmatched bases: 10. This CDR3 is 14 amino acids long. The germline V gene has CDR1 MNHEY and CDR2 SMNVEV (reference sequence). CDR3 in DNA: TGTGCCAGCACTACGTGGGACAGACTGTACGAGCAGTACTTC. This encodes CASTTWDRLYEQYF.

This rearrangement joins TRBV12-3 or TRBV12-4 to TRBJ1-2; D might be TRBD1 (5 bases). Trimming left V 6 bases short and J 6 bases short, with 23 bases between. CDR3 length: 16 amino acids. CDR3 DNA: TGTGCCAGCAGCCCCAGCCCCAGGGTTGGAGATCATGGCTACACCTTC. This encodes CASSPSPRVGDHGYTF.

The CDR3 region has the DNA TGTGCCAGCAGTTCCAGGGGTTTTAATCAGCCCCAGCATTTT. It specifies CASSSRGFNQPQHF. V and J are TRBV28 and TRBJ1-5, with D perhaps TRBD1 (6 bases). Germline V CDR1 and CDR2: MDHEN, SYDVKM. CDR3 length: 14 amino acids. Between the trimmed V and J ends, which lost 4 bases and 4 bases, there was a span of 11 bases.

This chain joins TRBV7-2 and TRBJ1-2, with 10 bases lining up with TRBD1. Looked up from germline, CDR1 is SGHTA and CDR2 is FQGNSA. With 7 bases clipped from V and 5 bases from J, the junction kept 13 bases outside the gene matches. CDR3 length: 16 amino acids. The DNA of the CDR3 is TGTGCCAGCACCCCTCACCGCTCGGGACAGGGGTATGGCTACACCTTC. Translating gives CASTPHRSGQGYGYTF. Drawing the rest from reference TRBV7-2 and TRBJ1-2, the complete variable domain is GAGVSQSPSNKVTEKGKDVELRCDPISGHTALYWYRQSLGQGLEFLIYFQGNSAPDKSGLPSDRFSAERTGGSVSTLTIQRTQQEDSAVYLCASTPHRSGQGYGYTFGSGTRLTVV.

The chain employs TRBV9 and TRBJ2-3; TRBD1 or TRBD2 may be the D gene (5 bases each). The CDR3 is made up of 15 amino acids. CDR1 is SGDLS and CDR2 is YYNGEE in the germline V gene. Trimming left V 3 bases short and J 0 bases short, with 11 bases between. The CDR3 loop reads CASSDRTGSTDTQYF. Written as DNA, the CDR3 is TGTGCCAGCAGCGACAGGACGGGAAGCACAGATACGCAGTATTTT.

About this clonotype itself: Germline and junction disagree at one end, which may indicate a read error. The V gene is TRBV2, the J gene TRBJ2-1, with 9 nucleotides matching TRBD1. This CDR3 spans 15 amino acids. CDR1 SNHLY and CDR2 FYNNEI come from the germline V gene. Here the CDR3 reads CASRPGQGTTNVQFF. The DNA of the CDR3 is TGTGCCAGCAGGCCGGGACAGGGCACGACTAATGTGCAGTTCTTC.

Points on this clonotype: Given a much more abundant clone one base away, this may be a read error. The V and J genes are TRBV13 and TRBJ2-3; 8 nucleotides align to TRBD2. The germline V gene has CDR1 PRHDT and CDR2 FYEKMQ (reference sequence). This CDR3 contains 15 residues. Germline trimming cut 11 bases from V and 2 bases from J; bases unmatched to any gene: 12. CDR3: CAGSRRGGLTDTQYF. CDR3 DNA: TGTGCCGGCTCGCGACGGGGGGGACTCACAGATACGCAGTATTTT.